The clone carrying this T cell receptor (beta chain) was recorded at least ten times. A universal primer site was created by template switching, with the cDNA bearing unique molecular identifiers. MiXCR, run by TCRdb on the 5' RACE reads, gives a single entry per CDR3 protein. In the table there are over 200,000 distinct CDR3 sequences, 5.5% to 7.5% of which are singletons. The data originate from a study of identical twins. Healthy Caucasians made up all donors. Per germline, CDR1 SGHAT and CDR2 FQNNGV. Germline trimming cut 0 bases from V and 5 bases from J; bases unmatched to any gene: 7. The CDR3 has 16 amino acids. This sample was shared with a second study, whose subject was T cells expressing NK-cell markers. This second report adds: Eight donors were sequenced, of whom seven were HCMV-seropositive, while the remaining one was HCMV-seronegative. The same clonotypes also predominated in the CD3+CD56-NKG2C+ fraction of four donors.

Sequencing was carried out using CD8+ T cells sorted from blood. This chain connects TRBV11-2 to TRBJ2-1, with 7 positions matching TRBD2. This clonotype originated in a woman under 30 in good health. DNA of the CDR3: TGTGCCAGCAGCTTAGATACTGGCGGGGGTCACAATGAGCAGTTCTTC. Protein sequence: CASSLDTGGGHNEQFF. Based on the CDR3 plus reference TRBV11-2 and TRBJ2-1, the full variable domain is EAGVAQSPRYKIIEKRQSVAFWCNPISGHATLYWYQQILGQGPKLLIQFQNNGVVDDSQLPKDRFSAERLKGVDSTLKIQPAKLEDSAVYLCASSLDTGGGHNEQFFGPGTRLTVL.